A selection of T cell receptor beta chains follows, all from one sample in a study of technical replicates of blood from a few donors. Assay used: immunoSEQ multiplex PCR; TCRdb lists only in-frame clones, some missing. Among about 53,000 clones listed, more than 70% were seen once. Input material: PBMCs. The receptors originated from a human donor in good health. Some clones in this sample may be carry-over from other donors' samples. The CDR3 runs from the conserved cysteine through the conserved F or W. A D gene is named only where the DNA matches it firmly. Only some rows state a clone size, as once, few, many or a class for expanded clones.

V	size	D	J	CDR3	DNA
TRBV29-1	.	TRBD2	TRBJ2-3	CSVGSLSRGGPTDTQYF	TGCAGCGTTGGTAGTCTATCACGGGGGGGCCCCACAGATACGCAGTATTTT
TRBV2	few	TRBD1	TRBJ1-2	CASSPPGQVYGYTF	TGTGCCAGCAGTCCCCCAGGACAGGTTTATGGCTACACCTTC
TRBV6-1	.	TRBD1	TRBJ2-7	CASRKGQGDSYEQYF	TGTGCCAGCAGGAAGGGACAGGGAGATTCCTACGAGCAGTACTTC
TRBV2	many	.	TRBJ1-1	CASHGASNTEAFF	TGTGCCAGCCATGGTGCGTCGAACACTGAAGCTTTCTTT
TRBV7-3	.	.	TRBJ2-7	CASSLVQGPIYEQYF	TGTGCCAGCAGCTTAGTCCAGGGGCCGATCTACGAGCAGTACTTC
TRBV29-1	.	.	TRBJ2-2	CSVGVIEAGELFF	TGCAGCGTAGGGGTGATTGAGGCCGGGGAGCTGTTTTTT
TRBV7-9	.	.	TRBJ2-5	CASSPKETQYF	TGTGCCAGCAGCCCAAAAGAGACCCAGTACTTC
TRBV10-3	.	TRBD1	TRBJ2-1	CASQGDRAPPLFF	TGTGCCTCTCAAGGGGACAGGGCCCCTCCACTGTTCTTC
TRBV27	.	.	TRBJ1-4	CASSLREFGSGKLFF	TGTGCCAGCAGTTTACGGGAGTTCGGATCCGGAAAACTGTTTTTT
TRBV18	.	.	TRBJ1-1	CASSPGTQNTEAFF	TGTGCCAGCTCTCCCGGGACACAGAACACTGAAGCTTTCTTT
TRBV29-1	.	TRBD1	TRBJ2-3	CSVGTGGSDTQYF	TGCAGCGTTGGGACAGGGGGCTCAGATACGCAGTATTTT
TRBV27	.	TRBD2	TRBJ2-7	CAVGAGVSYEQYF	TGTGCAGTTGGGGCGGGGGTCTCCTACGAGCAGTACTTC
TRBV18	once	TRBD1	TRBJ1-2	CASSLTGQGDGYTF	TGTGCCAGCTCACTGACGGGGCAGGGGGATGGCTACACCTTC
TRBV5-1	.	.	TRBJ1-1	CASSLAPPDTEAFF	TGCGCCAGCAGCTTGGCCCCGCCGGACACTGAAGCTTTCTTT
TRBV10-3	.	.	TRBJ2-2	CAISEGTANTGELFF	TGTGCCATCAGTGAAGGAACAGCTAACACCGGGGAGCTGTTTTTT
TRBV2	.	TRBD2	TRBJ2-7	CASRLLAGGLNEQYF	TGTGCCAGCAGGCTTCTAGCGGGAGGGCTGAACGAGCAGTACTTC
TRBV7-8	.	.	TRBJ1-1	CASSLVNLNTEAFF	TGTGCCAGCAGCTTAGTTAACTTGAACACTGAAGCTTTCTTT
TRBV25-1	.	TRBD2	TRBJ2-5	CASRPSGGLETQYF	TGTGCCAGCCGGCCTTCGGGGGGGCTGGAGACCCAGTACTTC
TRBV4-1	.	TRBD1	TRBJ2-7	CASSQRTGATYEQYF	TGCGCCAGCAGCCAACGAACAGGGGCGACCTACGAGCAGTACTTC
TRBV18	.	TRBD1	TRBJ1-1	CASSPQDRDTEAFF	TGTGCCAGCTCACCACAGGACAGGGACACTGAAGCTTTCTTT
TRBV7-2	once	.	TRBJ1-1	CASSLSGWNTEAFF	TGTGCCAGCAGCTTATCGGGGTGGAACACTGAAGCTTTCTTT
TRBV10-1	.	.	TRBJ1-2	CASSEGSPRGYGYTF	TGCGCCAGCAGTGAGGGCTCGCCGCGGGGCTATGGCTACACCTTC
TRBV28	.	TRBD2	TRBJ2-7	CASSLGLAMGEQYF	TGTGCCAGCAGTTTGGGACTAGCGATGGGCGAGCAGTACTTC
TRBV7-2	.	.	TRBJ1-2	CASSRLGAVSSYTF	TGTGCCAGCAGTAGGCTAGGGGCCGTAAGTAGCTACACCTTC
TRBV7-6	.	.	TRBJ1-5	CASSLAENQPQHF	TGTGCCAGCAGCTTAGCTGAGAATCAGCCCCAGCATTTT
TRBV29-1	.	.	TRBJ1-1	CSVGGWSTEAFF	TGCAGCGTTGGCGGCTGGAGCACTGAAGCTTTCTTT
TRBV19	.	.	TRBJ2-3	CASSIGDWSHGTDTQYF	TGTGCCAGTAGTATAGGAGACTGGAGCCATGGCACAGATACGCAGTATTTT
TRBV4-2	once	TRBD1	TRBJ1-5	CASSQEVDRNQPQHF	TGTGCCAGCAGCCAAGAGGTGGACAGGAATCAGCCCCAGCATTTT
TRBV11-3	.	TRBD1	TRBJ1-1	CASSGGTGNTEAFF	TGTGCCAGCAGCGGGGGGACAGGGAACACTGAAGCTTTCTTT
TRBV5-4	.	.	TRBJ1-2	CASRQARDPYGYTF	TGTGCCAGCAGACAGGCCAGGGATCCCTATGGCTACACCTTC
TRBV6-4	once	.	TRBJ2-2	CASSQLGWGPNTGELFF	TGTGCCAGCAGCCAACTGGGATGGGGGCCGAACACCGGGGAGCTGTTTTTT
TRBV10-3	.	.	TRBJ1-3	CAITTQGSGNTIYF	TGTGCCATCACCACACAGGGAAGTGGAAACACCATATATTTT
TRBV5-4	.	.	TRBJ2-1	CASSLDGQIYNEQFF	TGTGCCAGCAGCTTGGATGGACAAATCTACAATGAGCAGTTCTTC
TRBV6-4	.	TRBD1	TRBJ1-5	CASSGQCRDRDPHSNQPQHF	TGTGCCAGCAGTGGGCAATGCCGGGACAGGGATCCCCATAGCAATCAGCCCCAGCATTTT
TRBV5-6	.	TRBD1	TRBJ2-7	CASSLTGTGVEQYF	TGTGCCAGCAGCCTTACCGGGACAGGGGTCGAGCAGTACTTC